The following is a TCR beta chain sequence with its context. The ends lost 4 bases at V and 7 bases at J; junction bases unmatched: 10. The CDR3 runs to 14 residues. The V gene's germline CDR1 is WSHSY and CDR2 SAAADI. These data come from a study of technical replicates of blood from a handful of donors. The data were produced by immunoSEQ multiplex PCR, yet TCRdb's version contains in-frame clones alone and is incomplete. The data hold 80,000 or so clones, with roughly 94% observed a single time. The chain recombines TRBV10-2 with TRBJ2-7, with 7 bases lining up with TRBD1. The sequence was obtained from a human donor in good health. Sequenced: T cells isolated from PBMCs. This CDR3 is CASSVEGAPLEQYF. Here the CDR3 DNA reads TGCGCCAGCAGTGTCGAGGGGGCCCCCTTGGAGCAGTACTTC.